The subject of this entry is one T cell receptor beta chain. Its binding antigen is unknown. Base qualities are not provided; no much larger clone lies one nucleotide away. CDR3 length: 13 amino acids, cysteine to phenylalanine. The retained sequence is limited to the CDR3, 39 bases, with the frame set at the first base. V loses 3 bases of germline sequence and J loses 4 bases, and the interval between the two ends is 10 bases. From a lookup of the germline V gene, CDR1 and CDR2 are MGHRA and YSYEKL. The CDR3 regions of human TCRbeta chains were analyzed by immunosequencing. For the original study's pipeline: Repertoire TCRs were matched against a reference library of SARS-CoV-2-specific TCRs generated with the MIRA antigen-specificity platform. Breadth was defined as the fraction of unique TCRs that were SARS-CoV-2-associated, and depth was defined as the fraction of total T cells that were SARS-CoV-2-associated. Using the MIRA data, each spike-specific TCR was mapped to the spike region that the TCR reacts to and placed in a CD4 or CD8 class. Log10-transformed breadth and depth values were compared by one-way ANOVA with Sidak's multiple comparisons tests. Imported from immuneACCESS, the table was reduced by TCRdb to in-frame sequences with V and J called. These copies leave out some clones; in studies compared against another copy, an unresolved V gene accounts for under half, and the cause of the remainder is not known. V, J and clone size are taken as reported in that table, and D and trimming were inferred from the DNA itself. A total of 130,000 to 150,000 clones appear in this sample, just over 90% of them only once. 2.5% to 3% of the sample rests with the top ten.

These data belong to a study of T cell responses to AZD1222 COVID-19 vaccine (dated by TCRdb to the early 2020s). Background on the whole study: TCR sequencing was performed for about 250 trial participants, of whom 200 to 210 were given two doses of AZD1222 and roughly 25 were given two doses of MenACWY control vaccine. Trial participants were enrolled by age into 18-55, 56-69 and 70-plus year subgroups, with roughly 150, 30 and 60 TCR-sequenced participants respectively. Summary of the overall study and its limitations: Nearly half of unique spike-specific TCRs reportedly recognized epitopes outside regions mutated in the B.1.351 and B.1.1.7 variants. Participants were mostly white British and included more females than males, and it was suggested by the authors that clonal diversity may have been underestimated. The whole spike protein was spanned by vaccine-associated CD4 TCRs, and dominant responses were seen in regions 160-218 and 743-854. A significant rise in spike-specific TCR breadth and depth was observed after two AZD1222 doses relative to day 0 and relative to MenACWY recipients. Because no samples from the day 14 peak response were available, repertoires could be characterized only after the peak T cell response. In the small 56-69-year group, the increase in depth fell short of significance, most likely because of low power. Conclusions about previously exposed vaccinees are limited, since just five or six AZD1222 recipients were seropositive for SARS-CoV-2 at baseline.

The time point label for this specimen denotes: baseline before first vaccination. This specimen's treatment or condition label, per the study, means: meningococcal conjugate vaccine given as trial control. Samples from vaccinated people were obtained from the UK trials COV001 and COV002, which included a single-blind randomized controlled phase 2/3 trial of AZD1222 (ChAdOx1 nCoV-19) in healthy adults. Trial participant PBMC samples were collected at day 0 and day 28 after the second dose for TCRbeta chain sequencing. The specimen was peripheral blood, collected on day 0 of MenACWY control vaccination. The rearranged chain carries TRBV4-1 and TRBJ2-7; the D region may be TRBD1 or TRBD2, each matching 5 bases equally. The receptor comes from an adult in good health. Here is the DNA: TGCGCCAGCAGCCAGGGGGACGGTTACGAGCAGTACTTC. This is translated as CASSQGDGYEQYF.